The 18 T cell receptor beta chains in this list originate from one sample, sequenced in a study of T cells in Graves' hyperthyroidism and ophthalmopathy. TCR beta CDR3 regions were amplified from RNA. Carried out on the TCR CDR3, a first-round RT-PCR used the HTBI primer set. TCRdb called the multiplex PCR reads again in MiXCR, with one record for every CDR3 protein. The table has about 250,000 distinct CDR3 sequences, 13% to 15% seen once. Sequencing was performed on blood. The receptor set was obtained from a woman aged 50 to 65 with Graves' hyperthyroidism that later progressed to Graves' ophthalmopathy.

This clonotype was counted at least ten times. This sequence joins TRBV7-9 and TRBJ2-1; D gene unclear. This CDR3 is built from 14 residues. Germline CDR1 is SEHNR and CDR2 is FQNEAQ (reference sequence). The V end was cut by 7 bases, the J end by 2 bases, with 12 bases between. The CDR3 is CASKSNSAYNEQFF. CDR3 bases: TGTGCCAGCAAGTCTAACAGCGCCTACAATGAGCAGTTCTTC. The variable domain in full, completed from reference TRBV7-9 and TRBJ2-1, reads DTGVSQNPRHKITKRGQNVTFRCDPISEHNRLYWYRQTLGQGPEFLTYFQNEAQLEKSRLLSDRFSAERPKGSFSTLEIQRTEQGDSAMYLCASKSNSAYNEQFFGPGTRLTVL.

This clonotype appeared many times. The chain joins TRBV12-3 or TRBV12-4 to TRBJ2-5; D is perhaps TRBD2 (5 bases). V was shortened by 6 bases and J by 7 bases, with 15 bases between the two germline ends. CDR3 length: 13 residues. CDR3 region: CASSPQSGGTQYF. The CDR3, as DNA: TGTGCCAGCAGCCCGCAGAGCGGCGGGACCCAGTACTTC.

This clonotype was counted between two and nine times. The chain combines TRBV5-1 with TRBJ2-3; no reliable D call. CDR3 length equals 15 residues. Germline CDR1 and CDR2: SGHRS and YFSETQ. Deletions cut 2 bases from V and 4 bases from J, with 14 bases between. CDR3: CASSFRSPLPDTQYF. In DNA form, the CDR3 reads TGCGCCAGCAGCTTCCGAAGCCCCCTTCCAGATACGCAGTATTTT.

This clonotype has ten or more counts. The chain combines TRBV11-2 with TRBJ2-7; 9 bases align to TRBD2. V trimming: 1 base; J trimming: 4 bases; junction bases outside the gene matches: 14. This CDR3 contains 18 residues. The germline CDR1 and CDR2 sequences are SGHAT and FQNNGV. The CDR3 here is CASSLGVGGREGWYEQYF. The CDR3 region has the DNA TGTGCCAGCAGCTTAGGGGTTGGTGGGCGGGAGGGGTGGTACGAGCAGTACTTC. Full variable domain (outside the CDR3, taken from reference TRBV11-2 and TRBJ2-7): EAGVAQSPRYKIIEKRQSVAFWCNPISGHATLYWYQQILGQGPKLLIQFQNNGVVDDSQLPKDRFSAERLKGVDSTLKIQPAKLEDSAVYLCASSLGVGGREGWYEQYFGPGTRLTVT.

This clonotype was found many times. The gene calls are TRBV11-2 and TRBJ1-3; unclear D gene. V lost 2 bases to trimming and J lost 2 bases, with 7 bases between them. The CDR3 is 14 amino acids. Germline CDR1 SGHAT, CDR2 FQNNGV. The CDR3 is CASSLKVAGNTIYF. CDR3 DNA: TGTGCCAGCAGCTTAAAGGTTGCTGGAAACACCATATATTTT.

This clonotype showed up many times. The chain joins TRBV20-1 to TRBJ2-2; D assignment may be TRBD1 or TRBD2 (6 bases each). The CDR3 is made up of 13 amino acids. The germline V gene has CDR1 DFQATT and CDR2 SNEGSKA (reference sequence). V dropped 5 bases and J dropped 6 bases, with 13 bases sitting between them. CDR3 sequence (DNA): TGCAGTGCTTCTCCCGGGGGCTCCGGGGAGCTGTTTTTT. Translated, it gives CSASPGGSGELFF.

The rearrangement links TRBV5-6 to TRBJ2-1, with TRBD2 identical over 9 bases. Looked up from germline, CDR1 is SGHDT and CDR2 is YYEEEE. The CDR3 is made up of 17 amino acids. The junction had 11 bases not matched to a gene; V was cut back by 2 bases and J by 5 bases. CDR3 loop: CASSFLRRGRADNEQFF. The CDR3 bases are TGTGCCAGCAGCTTTCTTAGACGCGGGAGGGCCGACAATGAGCAGTTCTTC.

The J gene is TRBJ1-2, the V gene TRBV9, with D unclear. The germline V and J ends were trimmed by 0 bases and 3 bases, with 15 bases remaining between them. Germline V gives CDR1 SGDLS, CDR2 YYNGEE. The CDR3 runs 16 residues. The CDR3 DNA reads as TGTGCCAGCAGCGTAGCCCCGTCGAGGGATGACTATGGCTACACCTTC. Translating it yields CASSVAPSRDDYGYTF.

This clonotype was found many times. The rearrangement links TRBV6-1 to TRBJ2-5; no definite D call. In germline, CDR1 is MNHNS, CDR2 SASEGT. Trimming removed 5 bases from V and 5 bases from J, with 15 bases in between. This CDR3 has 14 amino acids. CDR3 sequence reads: CASSSSVGRETQYF. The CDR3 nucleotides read TGTGCCAGCAGTTCGAGTGTAGGCCGGGAGACCCAGTACTTC.

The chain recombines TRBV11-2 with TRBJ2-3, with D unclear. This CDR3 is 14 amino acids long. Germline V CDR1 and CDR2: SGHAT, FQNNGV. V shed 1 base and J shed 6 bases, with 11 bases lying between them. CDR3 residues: CASSLAGSADTQYF. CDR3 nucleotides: TGTGCCAGCAGCTTAGCTGGGTCAGCGGATACGCAGTATTTT. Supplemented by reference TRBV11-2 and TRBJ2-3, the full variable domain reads EAGVAQSPRYKIIEKRQSVAFWCNPISGHATLYWYQQILGQGPKLLIQFQNNGVVDDSQLPKDRFSAERLKGVDSTLKIQPAKLEDSAVYLCASSLAGSADTQYFGPGTRLTVL.

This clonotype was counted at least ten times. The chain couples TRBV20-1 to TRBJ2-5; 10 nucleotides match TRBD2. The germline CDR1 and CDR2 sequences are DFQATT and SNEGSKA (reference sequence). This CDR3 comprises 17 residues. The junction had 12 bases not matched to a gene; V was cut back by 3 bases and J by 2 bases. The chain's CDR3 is CSASGLGLGLAQETQYF. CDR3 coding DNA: TGCAGTGCTAGCGGACTTGGCCTGGGACTAGCGCAAGAGACCCAGTACTTC.

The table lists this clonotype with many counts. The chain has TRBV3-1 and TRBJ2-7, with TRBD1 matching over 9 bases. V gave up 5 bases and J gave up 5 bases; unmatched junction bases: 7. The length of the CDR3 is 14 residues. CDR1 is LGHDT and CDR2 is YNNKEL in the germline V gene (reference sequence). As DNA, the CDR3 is TGTGCCAGCAGCTCTTCGGACAGGGGTAACGAGCAGTACTTC. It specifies CASSSSDRGNEQYF.

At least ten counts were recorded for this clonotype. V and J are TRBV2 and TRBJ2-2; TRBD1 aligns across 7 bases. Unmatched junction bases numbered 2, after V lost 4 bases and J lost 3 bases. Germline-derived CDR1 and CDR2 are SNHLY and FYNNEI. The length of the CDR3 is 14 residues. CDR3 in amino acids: CASSAQGYTGELFF. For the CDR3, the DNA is TGTGCCAGCAGTGCACAGGGGTACACCGGGGAGCTGTTTTTT.

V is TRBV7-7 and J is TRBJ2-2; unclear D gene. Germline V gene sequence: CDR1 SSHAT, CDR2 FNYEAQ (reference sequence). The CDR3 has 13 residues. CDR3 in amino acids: CATATPATGELFF. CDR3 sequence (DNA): TGTGCTACCGCGACACCCGCTACCGGGGAGCTGTTTTTT.

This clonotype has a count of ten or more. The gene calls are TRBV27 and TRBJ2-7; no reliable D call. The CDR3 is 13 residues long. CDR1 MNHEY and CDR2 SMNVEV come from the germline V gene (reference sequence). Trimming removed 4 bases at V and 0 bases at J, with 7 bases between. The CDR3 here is CASSWHSSYEQYF. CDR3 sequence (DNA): TGTGCCAGCAGTTGGCATTCCTCCTACGAGCAGTACTTC.

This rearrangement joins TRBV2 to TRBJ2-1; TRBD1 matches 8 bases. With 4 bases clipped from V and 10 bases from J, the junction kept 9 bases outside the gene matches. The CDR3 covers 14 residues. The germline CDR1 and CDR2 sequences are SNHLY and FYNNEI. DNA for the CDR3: TGTGCCAGCAGTGGGGGCCAGGGGGCAAACGAGCAGTTCTTC. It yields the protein CASSGGQGANEQFF.

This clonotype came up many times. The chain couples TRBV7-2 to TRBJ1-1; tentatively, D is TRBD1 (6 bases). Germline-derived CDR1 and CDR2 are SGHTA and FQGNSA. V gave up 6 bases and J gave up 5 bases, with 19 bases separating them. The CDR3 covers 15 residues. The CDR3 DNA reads TGTGCCAGCAGTCCCTCGTTTTTGGGGGCTACTGAAGCTTTCTTT. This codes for CASSPSFLGATEAFF.

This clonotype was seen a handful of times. The CDR3 coding sequence is TGCGCCAGCAGCCAAGAGGGAAGGTTTTCCTACGAGCAGTACTTC. It encodes CASSQEGRFSYEQYF. The V call is TRBV4-1, the J call TRBJ2-7; D not resolved. The V end was cut by 0 bases, the J end by 1 base, with 10 bases between. The CDR3 totals 15 residues. CDR1 MGHRA and CDR2 YSYEKL come from the germline V gene.